A single sample is the source of the 25 T cell receptor beta chains below, sequenced in a study of T-cell reconstitution after alpha-beta-depleted transplantation in children. Unique molecular identifiers were used in preparing the TCRbeta library. TCRdb processed the PCR reads anew with MiXCR; each CDR3 protein has one entry. The sample includes around 700,000 distinct CDR3 sequences, around 12% of them seen just once. Sample: PBMCs, taken before TCRalphabeta/CD19-depleted stem cell transplant. The receptors shown here come from a girl aged 2 to 10 with congenital amegakaryocytic thrombocytopenia, due to receive a stem cell transplant.

This clonotype appeared many times. The chain employs TRBV5-1 and TRBJ2-1; D gene ambiguous. Germline V gene sequence: CDR1 SGHRS, CDR2 YFSETQ. The CDR3 is 13 amino acids. V lost 5 bases and J 0 bases, leaving 6 bases between the germline ends. DNA of the CDR3: TGCGCCAGCAGTTACCGCTCCTACAATGAGCAGTTCTTC. Translation gives CASSYRSYNEQFF.

This clonotype was recorded many times. The genes are TRBV5-1 and TRBJ2-5; tentative D call: TRBD2 (6 bases). The V gene's germline CDR1 is SGHRS and CDR2 YFSETQ. This CDR3 is built from 15 residues. V was trimmed by 0 bases and J by 4 bases, leaving 13 bases between them. The CDR3 DNA reads as TGCGCCAGCAGCTTGGTGACGGGAGACGTAGAGACCCAGTACTTC. Translated, it gives CASSLVTGDVETQYF.

This clonotype showed up many times. The chain couples TRBV19 to TRBJ2-2, with D possibly called TRBD1 or TRBD2 (5 bases each). The CDR3 runs to 16 residues. Germline V CDR1 and CDR2: LNHDA, SQIVND (reference sequence). Trimming cost V 2 bases and J 4 bases, with 14 bases left between them. CDR3 sequence reads: CASSISGTRGTGELFF. Written as DNA, the CDR3 is TGTGCCAGTAGTATATCGGGGACCCGGGGCACCGGGGAGCTGTTTTTT.

This clonotype was counted between two and nine times. The rearrangement links TRBV7-3 to TRBJ2-7; 11 bases are a match to TRBD1. CDR3 size: 14 residues. CDR1 and CDR2 from the germline V gene are SGHTA and FQGTGA. V trimming: 3 bases; J trimming: 6 bases; junction bases outside the gene matches: 4. DNA for the CDR3: TGTGCCAGCAGCTTCTCCGGGACAGGGGGCGAGCAGTACTTC. Its translation: CASSFSGTGGEQYF. Variable domain in full (rest from reference TRBV7-3 and TRBJ2-7): GAGVSQTPSNKVTEKGKYVELRCDPISGHTALYWYRQSLGQGPEFLIYFQGTGAADDSGLPNDRFFAVRPEGSVSTLKIQRTERGDSAVYLCASSFSGTGGEQYFGPGTRLTVT.

This clonotype has just a few counts. This sequence joins TRBV5-1 and TRBJ2-5, with TRBD1 matching 11 bases. The J segment lost 0 bases and the V segment lost 4 bases, leaving 5 bases of the junction unmatched. Germline lookup yields CDR1 SGHRS and CDR2 YFSETQ. This CDR3 is built from 16 residues. The CDR3 region has the DNA TGCGCCAGCAGCGGAGGGACAGGGGGGTACCAAGAGACCCAGTACTTC. This sequence encodes CASSGGTGGYQETQYF. Combining the CDR3 with reference TRBV5-1 and TRBJ2-5 gives the whole variable domain KAGVTQTPRYLIKTRGQQVTLSCSPISGHRSVSWYQQTPGQGLQFLFEYFSETQRNKGNFPGRFSGRQFSNSRSEMNVSTLELGDSALYLCASSGGTGGYQETQYFGPGTRLLVL.

This clonotype has only a few counts. V is TRBV3-1 and J is TRBJ2-1; D not certain. Per the germline V gene, CDR1 is LGHDT and CDR2 is YNNKEL (reference sequence). Deletions cut 0 bases from V and 8 bases from J, with 14 bases between. The CDR3 totals 15 residues. The CDR3 coding sequence is TGTGCCAGCAGCCAAGAGGGCAAAGATGGGTATGAGCAGTTCTTC. Translating it yields CASSQEGKDGYEQFF.

Only a few counts were recorded for this clonotype. The chain has TRBV20-1 and TRBJ2-5; 8 bases match TRBD1. The CDR3 runs 15 residues. Per germline, CDR1 DFQATT and CDR2 SNEGSKA (reference sequence). The junction had 12 bases not matched to a gene; V was cut back by 5 bases and J by 4 bases. The CDR3 DNA follows: TGCAGTGCTTCCGGAACTCGACAGGGGATAGAGACCCAGTACTTC. Encoded protein: CSASGTRQGIETQYF.

The chain has TRBV7-9 and TRBJ1-2; D unresolved. The CDR3 runs to 17 residues. Germline lookup yields CDR1 SEHNR and CDR2 FQNEAQ (reference sequence). V was pared by 5 bases and J by 4 bases, with 23 bases between. The CDR3 loop reads CASSPRDGPPILYGYTF. For the CDR3, the DNA is TGTGCCAGCAGCCCCCGTGATGGGCCGCCGATCCTCTATGGCTACACCTTC.

In this sample, this clonotype turned up many times. This chain joins TRBV20-1 and TRBJ2-1, with D tentatively TRBD2 (6 bases). CDR1 DFQATT and CDR2 SNEGSKA come from the germline V gene (reference sequence). The CDR3 contains 13 residues. With 5 bases removed from V and 5 bases from J, the gap between germline ends came to 13 bases. The CDR3 DNA reads TGCAGTGCTCCCCGGACTAACAACAATGAGCAGTTCTTC. Translated, it gives CSAPRTNNNEQFF.

The V gene is TRBV5-5, the J gene TRBJ1-5; no definite D call. The V end was cut by 4 bases, the J end by 0 bases, with 17 bases between. Germline V gives CDR1 SGHKS, CDR2 YYEKEE (reference sequence). CDR3 length: 17 residues. The CDR3 coding sequence is TGTGCCAGCAGCGGGGTGGCCCGGACCCTTAGCAATCAGCCCCAGCATTTT. It yields the protein CASSGVARTLSNQPQHF. Using reference TRBV5-5 and TRBJ1-5 for the parts outside the CDR3, the full variable domain is DAGVTQSPTHLIKTRGQQVTLRCSPISGHKSVSWYQQVLGQGPQFIFQYYEKEERGRGNFPDRFSARQFPNYSSELNVNALLLGDSALYLCASSGVARTLSNQPQHFGDGTRLSIL.

This clonotype was counted at least ten times. The V gene is TRBV27, the J gene TRBJ2-1; 11 positions agree with TRBD2. Germline CDR1 is MNHEY and CDR2 is SMNVEV (reference sequence). The length of the CDR3 is 19 residues. V lost 1 base and J lost 0; bases outside the gene matches: 8. The CDR3 loop is CASSLLAGGPVISYNEQFF. The DNA for the CDR3 is TGTGCCAGCAGTTTATTAGCGGGAGGGCCTGTGATCTCCTACAATGAGCAGTTCTTC.

This chain uses TRBV21-1 with TRBJ2-6. TRBV21-1 is a recognized pseudogene. The CDR3 extends over 11 amino acids. The CDR3 DNA follows: TGTGCGTGGATAGCTTCGACCGTCCTGACTTTC. Protein: CAWIASTVLTF.

This clonotype has ten or more counts. The chain couples TRBV5-1 to TRBJ2-1, with a weak D call TRBD2 (5 bases). Germline assignment: CDR1 SGHRS and CDR2 YFSETQ. The CDR3 consists of 14 residues. V lost 4 bases, J lost 5 bases, and 13 bases lay in between. The CDR3 DNA reads as TGCGCCAGCAGCCCTGGACTCACCCACAATGAGCAGTTCTTC. It codes for CASSPGLTHNEQFF.

V is TRBV5-1 and J is TRBJ2-1; D gene ambiguous. Germline V gene sequence: CDR1 SGHRS, CDR2 YFSETQ. Deletions cut 4 bases from V and 8 bases from J, with 10 bases between. This CDR3 is 12 amino acids long. The CDR3 is CASSDPAYEQFF. The DNA of the CDR3 is TGCGCCAGCAGCGACCCGGCGTATGAGCAGTTCTTC.

The CDR3 spells CATQWAGGPDTQYF. The CDR3 coding sequence is TGCGCCACCCAGTGGGCCGGAGGGCCAGATACGCAGTATTTT. The rearrangement links TRBV5-1 to TRBJ2-3, with D possibly being TRBD2 (6 bases). Trimming removed 9 bases at V and 4 bases at J, with 18 bases between. Germline lookup yields CDR1 SGHRS and CDR2 YFSETQ. The CDR3 sequence is 14 residues long.

Only a few counts were recorded for this clonotype. The rearrangement joins TRBV11-2 to TRBJ2-1; D may be TRBD1 (6 bases). The CDR3 sequence is 16 residues long. Trimming pared 7 bases from V and 5 bases from J, leaving 21 bases between. Germline CDR1 reads SGHAT; CDR2 reads FQNNGV. The CDR3 DNA reads as TGTGCCAGCACCAAACTTGGGGGCCTCCTCGACAATGAGCAGTTCTTC. As protein: CASTKLGGLLDNEQFF.

There are many counts of this clonotype. The V gene is TRBV20-1, the J gene TRBJ2-1, with D unclear. Deletions cut 2 bases from V and 5 bases from J, with 16 bases between. This CDR3 contains 15 residues. Germline V gene sequence: CDR1 DFQATT, CDR2 SNEGSKA (reference sequence). The CDR3 protein is CSARTDRPSDNEQFF. CDR3 DNA: TGCAGTGCTAGAACGGACCGCCCTTCGGACAATGAGCAGTTCTTC.

A word on this clonotype: A single base separates this from a much larger clone, so it may be a read error. The chain employs TRBV20-1 and TRBJ2-1; D gene ambiguous. V shed 5 bases and J shed 2 bases, with 19 bases lying between them. Germline-derived CDR1 and CDR2 are DFQATT and SNEGSKA (reference sequence). The CDR3 contains 16 residues. Here the CDR3 reads CSAWGLLESTYNEQFF. The CDR3 bases are TGCAGTGCTTGGGGTCTTCTAGAGAGTACCTACAATGAGCAGTTCTTC.

This clonotype showed up many times. The gene calls are TRBV6-1 and TRBJ2-1; D is undetermined. The CDR3 spans 16 residues. Germline-derived CDR1 and CDR2 are MNHNS and SASEGT. The germline V and J ends were trimmed by 8 bases and 0 bases, with 17 bases remaining between them. Here the CDR3 reads CASSNATRSSYNEQFF. In nucleotides, the CDR3 is TGTGCCAGCTCCAACGCGACCAGGAGCTCCTACAATGAGCAGTTCTTC.

This clonotype was detected only a few times. The J gene is TRBJ2-5, the V gene TRBV12-3 or TRBV12-4, with D unclear. The CDR3 has 14 residues. Trimming took 7 bases from V and 2 from J, leaving 14 bases between them. The CDR3 reads CASNFLGNQETQYF. CDR3 bases: TGTGCCAGCAATTTTTTGGGGAATCAAGAGACCCAGTACTTC.

The sample holds a few counts of this clonotype. The chain joins TRBV7-2 to TRBJ2-3; 11 bases are a match to TRBD2. Losses at the gene ends were 8 bases for V and 0 bases for J; bases not matched to a gene: 4. This CDR3 has 15 residues. Germline V gene data show CDR1 as SGHTA and CDR2 as FQGNSA. CDR3 DNA: TGTGCCAGCTGTCCTAGCGGGAGGAGCACAGATACGCAGTATTTT. Translating it yields CASCPSGRSTDTQYF.

V usage is TRBV7-8 and J usage is TRBJ2-1; tentative D call: TRBD2 (7 bases). The V end was cut by 4 bases, the J end by 9 bases, with 13 bases between. The CDR3 loop spans 13 amino acids. Per the germline V gene, CDR1 is SGHVS and CDR2 is FQNEAQ. CDR3 amino acids: CASSWGGLCEQFF. Written as DNA, the CDR3 is TGTGCCAGCAGCTGGGGGGGCCTCTGTGAGCAGTTCTTC.

The chain is built from TRBV29-1 and TRBJ1-1; the match to TRBD1 covers 7 bases. V trimming: 4 bases; J trimming: 4 bases; junction bases outside the gene matches: 9. The CDR3 length is 14 residues. The germline CDR1 and CDR2 sequences are SQVTM and ANQGSEA. The CDR3 bases are TGCAGCGTTGGGGTAAGACAGGGCCTCACTGAAGCTTTCTTT. Amino acids: CSVGVRQGLTEAFF. Using reference TRBV29-1 and TRBJ1-1 for the parts outside the CDR3, the full variable domain is SAVISQKPSRDICQRGTSLTIQCQVDSQVTMMFWYRQQPGQSLTLIATANQGSEATYESGFVIDKFPISRPNLTFSTLTVSNMSPEDSSIYLCSVGVRQGLTEAFFGQGTRLTVV.

This clonotype was observed many times. This sequence joins TRBV7-8 and TRBJ1-5; D is uncertain. Trimming stripped 2 bases from V and 1 base from J, with 12 bases between. This CDR3 contains 16 residues. Per germline, CDR1 SGHVS and CDR2 FQNEAQ. Here the CDR3 reads CASSLRLGGSNQPQHF. Written as DNA, the CDR3 is TGTGCCAGCAGCTTACGGTTGGGAGGAAGCAATCAGCCCCAGCATTTT.

The chain is built from TRBV27 and TRBJ1-5, with D possibly TRBD1 on 5 matching bases. Germline CDR1 and CDR2: MNHEY and SMNVEV (reference sequence). The CDR3 runs 15 residues. V was clipped by 7 bases and J by 0 bases, with 13 bases between them. The DNA for the CDR3 is TGTGCCAGCAAACAGGCGGACCTTAGCAATCAGCCCCAGCATTTT. Amino acids: CASKQADLSNQPQHF.